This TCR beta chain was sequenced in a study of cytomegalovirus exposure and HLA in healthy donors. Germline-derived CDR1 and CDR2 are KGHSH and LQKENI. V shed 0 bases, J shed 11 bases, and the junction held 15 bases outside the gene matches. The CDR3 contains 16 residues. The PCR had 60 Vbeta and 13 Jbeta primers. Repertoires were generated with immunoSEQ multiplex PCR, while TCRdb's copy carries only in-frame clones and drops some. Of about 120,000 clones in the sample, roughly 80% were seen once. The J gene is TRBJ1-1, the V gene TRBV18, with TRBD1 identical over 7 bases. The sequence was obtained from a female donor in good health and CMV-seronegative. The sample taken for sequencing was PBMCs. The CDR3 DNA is TGTGCCAGCTCACCACCGAATCCGACAGGGTCAGAAGACGCTTTCTTT. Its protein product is CASSPPNPTGSEDAFF.